A single sample gave rise to the 10 T cell receptor beta chains below, sequenced in a study of cytomegalovirus exposure and HLA in healthy donors. The PCR had 60 Vbeta and 13 Jbeta primers. The repertoire was sequenced with immunoSEQ multiplex PCR; TCRdb's copy has only in-frame clones and lacks some. The repertoire holds 90,000 to 100,000 clones, about 81% seen once, with 3% to 3.5% in the top ten. Specimen: PBMCs. These receptors came from a woman between 40 and 50 years old in good health and CMV-seronegative.

The J gene is TRBJ2-5, the V gene TRBV27; 16 bases fit TRBD2. The ends lost 5 bases at V and 5 bases at J; junction bases unmatched: 8. The CDR3 spans 17 residues. The germline V gene encodes CDR1 MNHEY and CDR2 SMNVEV (reference sequence). This CDR3 is CASSGTSGRAGWETQYF. The DNA for the CDR3 is TGTGCCAGCAGTGGGACTAGCGGGAGGGCCGGGTGGGAGACCCAGTACTTC.

With respect to this clone: Other DNA sequences from this sample encode an identical CDR3 as well. This chain links TRBV29-1 with TRBJ2-5; possible D gene TRBD2, 5 bases. Germline V gene lookup returns CDR1 SQVTM and CDR2 ANQGSEA. V shed 6 bases and J shed 4 bases, with 9 bases lying between them. The CDR3 sequence is 11 residues long. The CDR3 reads CSVDEGETQYF. The CDR3 DNA reads TGCAGCGTCGACGAGGGAGAGACCCAGTACTTC.

The chain uses TRBV6-5 and TRBJ1-2; TRBD1 is a possible D gene (6 bases). Germline CDR1 reads MNHEY; CDR2 reads SVGAGI. This CDR3 region has 14 residues. V lost 8 bases and J lost 8, with 21 bases in between. The CDR3 here is CASAIQGRGGGYTF. CDR3 DNA: TGTGCCAGCGCGATACAGGGTCGAGGAGGCGGCTACACCTTC.

The genes are TRBV9 and TRBJ2-7; TRBD1 matches at 12 bases. Germline V gene data show CDR1 as SGDLS and CDR2 as YYNGEE. The CDR3 is 14 amino acids. J gave up 6 bases and V 8 bases, and 9 bases lay outside the gene matches. The CDR3 nucleotides are TGTGCCAGTTGTCCGGGGACAGGGGGCGGCGAGCAGTACTTC. Translated, it gives CASCPGTGGGEQYF.

The genes are TRBV29-1 and TRBJ1-3; D is perhaps TRBD1 (6 bases). V lost 2 bases and J lost 0, with 11 bases in between. CDR3 length: 15 amino acids. Germline V gives CDR1 SQVTM, CDR2 ANQGSEA. In DNA, the CDR3 is TGCAGCGTTGAAAGGGGGTCGAGCTCTGGAAACACCATATATTTT. It encodes CSVERGSSSGNTIYF.

V gene TRBV27 combines with J gene TRBJ2-5, with a possible D match to TRBD2 (5 bases). Deletions cut 5 bases from V and 7 bases from J, with 14 bases between. The V gene's germline CDR1 is MNHEY and CDR2 SMNVEV (reference sequence). The CDR3 has 13 residues. Written as DNA, the CDR3 is TGTGCCAGCAGTCCCGGCGTCGCGGGGACCCAGTACTTC. Translation gives CASSPGVAGTQYF.

The chain carries TRBV7-3 and TRBJ2-3; tentatively, D is TRBD1 (5 bases). CDR1 is SGHTA, CDR2 FQGTGA, per germline. The length of the CDR3 is 15 residues. With 5 bases removed from V and 2 bases from J, the gap between germline ends came to 14 bases. The CDR3 nucleotides are TGTGCCAGCAGCCCACAGGCTGCGGCCACAGATACGCAGTATTTT. Its protein is CASSPQAAATDTQYF. The variable domain in full, with the rest retrieved from reference TRBV7-3 and TRBJ2-3, is GAGVSQTPSNKVTEKGKYVELRCDPISGHTALYWYRQSLGQGPEFLIYFQGTGAADDSGLPNDRFFAVRPEGSVSTLKIQRTERGDSAVYLCASSPQAAATDTQYFGPGTRLTVL.

This chain connects TRBV18 to TRBJ2-3, with D possibly matching TRBD2 (5 bases). The CDR3 sequence is 15 residues long. CDR1 is KGHSH, CDR2 LQKENI, per germline. V dropped 2 bases and J dropped 5 bases, with 14 bases sitting between them. CDR3 sequence (DNA): TGTGCCAGCTCACCAGTTGGAGGTGGGATAGATACGCAGTATTTT. Translated: CASSPVGGGIDTQYF.

The chain couples TRBV5-4 to TRBJ2-5; no definite D call. The CDR3 is 13 amino acids. V gave up 1 base and J gave up 1 base, with 5 bases separating them. From germline, CDR1 is SGHNT and CDR2 YYREEE (reference sequence). In DNA, the CDR3 is TGTGCCAGCAGCTTGTCTTCCCAAGAGACCCAGTACTTC. Its translation: CASSLSSQETQYF.

This rearrangement joins TRBV5-4 to TRBJ1-2, with TRBD1 as a possible D gene (5 bases). V lost 0 bases to trimming and J lost 4 bases, with 13 bases between them. The V gene's germline CDR1 is SGHNT and CDR2 YYREEE (reference sequence). The CDR3 totals 15 residues. In DNA, the CDR3 is TGTGCCAGCAGCTTGGCGTCTGCCCAGGGCTATGGCTACACCTTC. Residues: CASSLASAQGYGYTF.